Listed below are T cell receptor beta chains from one sample, sequenced in a study of T cell responses to AZD1222 COVID-19 vaccine. Clones were read by immunoSEQ multiplex PCR, and TCRdb kept only the in-frame ones, dropping some. The sample lists some 140,000 clones, approximately 92% occurring once. The specimen comprised peripheral blood, sampled 28 days after the second AZD1222 dose. The origin of the receptors is an adult who received the AZD1222 COVID-19 vaccine. CDR3s include the opening cysteine and the closing phenylalanine or tryptophan.

v_gene: TRBV7-9
j_gene: TRBJ2-3
CDR3aa: CASSSTTDTQYF

v_gene: TRBV4-2
j_gene: TRBJ2-3
CDR3aa: CASSQPTSGGSRDTQYF

v_gene: TRBV9
j_gene: TRBJ1-3
CDR3aa: CASSVSGVPGNTIYF

v_gene: TRBV5-4
j_gene: TRBJ1-1
CDR3aa: CASRRGGTEAFF

v_gene: TRBV19
j_gene: TRBJ1-2
CDR3aa: CASSPGTGGYGYTF

v_gene: TRBV9
j_gene: TRBJ2-3
CDR3aa: CASSALTSGVDGSTDTQYF

v_gene: TRBV6-5
j_gene: TRBJ1-2
CDR3aa: CASSYSGREANYGYTF

v_gene: TRBV2
j_gene: TRBJ1-2
CDR3aa: CASSEGPSYYGYTF

v_gene: TRBV7-2
j_gene: TRBJ2-3
CDR3aa: CASSLRGRGGTDTQYF

v_gene: TRBV4-2
j_gene: TRBJ1-2
CDR3aa: CASSQDFGGEGYTF

v_gene: TRBV28
j_gene: TRBJ1-2
CDR3aa: CASSLSSSYGYTF

v_gene: TRBV5-1
j_gene: TRBJ1-5
CDR3aa: CASSFGQDSNQPQHF

v_gene: TRBV4-1
j_gene: TRBJ2-7
CDR3aa: CASSQGGGRGARPRNEQYF

v_gene: TRBV4-1
j_gene: TRBJ1-1
CDR3aa: CASSQEQGPTEAFF

v_gene: TRBV28
j_gene: TRBJ1-1
CDR3aa: CASRHTIIKAEAFF

v_gene: TRBV7-2
j_gene: TRBJ1-1
CDR3aa: CASSLVAQGEAFF

v_gene: TRBV19
j_gene: TRBJ1-1
CDR3aa: CASSIRVANTEAFF

v_gene: TRBV5-1
j_gene: TRBJ1-1
CDR3aa: CASSLYSRRGEAFF

v_gene: TRBV27
j_gene: TRBJ2-7
CDR3aa: CASSRFLAGKREQYF

v_gene: TRBV4-2
j_gene: TRBJ2-7
CDR3aa: CASSQGIRGSEQYF

v_gene: TRBV5-6
j_gene: TRBJ2-3
CDR3aa: CASSSLRLAGRTDTQYF

v_gene: TRBV4-2
j_gene: TRBJ2-2
CDR3aa: CASSQELSGVGTGELFF

v_gene: TRBV10-2
j_gene: TRBJ1-3
CDR3aa: CASSESRGLGNTIYF

v_gene: TRBV5-6
j_gene: TRBJ2-7
CDR3aa: CASSSSGRGSYEQYF

v_gene: TRBV5-1
j_gene: TRBJ2-7
CDR3aa: CASSSFQGGMYEQYF

v_gene: TRBV2
j_gene: TRBJ1-5
CDR3aa: CASSNRGHQPQHF

v_gene: TRBV7-2
j_gene: TRBJ2-7
CDR3aa: CASSSRQGWKYF

v_gene: TRBV7-9
j_gene: TRBJ1-5
CDR3aa: CASSLSSNQPQHF

v_gene: TRBV5-3
j_gene: TRBJ1-2
CDR3aa: CARSADLGFGYGYTF

v_gene: TRBV7-9
j_gene: TRBJ2-3
CDR3aa: CASSFVGGQEGF

v_gene: TRBV7-9
j_gene: TRBJ1-1
CDR3aa: CASSLRGGTEAFF

v_gene: TRBV6-2/TRBV6-3
j_gene: TRBJ2-2
CDR3aa: CASSFESGELFF

v_gene: TRBV9
j_gene: TRBJ2-7
CDR3aa: CASSAGTSGGRGYEQYF

v_gene: TRBV29-1
j_gene: TRBJ2-7
CDR3aa: CSVEVTGGKAYEQYF

v_gene: TRBV19
j_gene: TRBJ1-5
CDR3aa: CASAGTGDQPQHF

v_gene: TRBV19
j_gene: TRBJ1-2
CDR3aa: CASSRGRGSYGYTF

v_gene: TRBV28
j_gene: TRBJ1-2
CDR3aa: CASSEGYGYTF

v_gene: TRBV3-1/TRBV3-2
j_gene: TRBJ1-6
CDR3aa: CASSQDAARVDSPLHF

v_gene: TRBV19
j_gene: TRBJ2-5
CDR3aa: CASSIGGAGKYQETQYF

v_gene: TRBV30
j_gene: TRBJ2-2
CDR3aa: CAWGYGGDGELFF

v_gene: TRBV10-3
j_gene: TRBJ2-7
CDR3aa: CAISTTQAGGQGAILREQYF

v_gene: TRBV27
j_gene: TRBJ1-6
CDR3aa: CASSSPGVGSPLHF

v_gene: TRBV4-1
j_gene: TRBJ1-5
CDR3aa: CASRRTGASNQPQHF

v_gene: TRBV6-5
j_gene: TRBJ1-2
CDR3aa: CACFLPDGDYGYTF

v_gene: TRBV28
j_gene: TRBJ1-1
CDR3aa: CASSFTGGITEAFF

v_gene: TRBV12-3/TRBV12-4
j_gene: TRBJ1-2
CDR3aa: CASSLGSYYGYTF

v_gene: TRBV2
j_gene: TRBJ1-1
CDR3aa: CASSDRVNTEAFF

v_gene: TRBV19
j_gene: TRBJ1-6
CDR3aa: CASSTTGASPLHF

v_gene: TRBV19
j_gene: TRBJ1-1
CDR3aa: CASSRPGGANTEAFF

v_gene: TRBV7-2
j_gene: TRBJ2-5
CDR3aa: CASSFSGGKETQYF